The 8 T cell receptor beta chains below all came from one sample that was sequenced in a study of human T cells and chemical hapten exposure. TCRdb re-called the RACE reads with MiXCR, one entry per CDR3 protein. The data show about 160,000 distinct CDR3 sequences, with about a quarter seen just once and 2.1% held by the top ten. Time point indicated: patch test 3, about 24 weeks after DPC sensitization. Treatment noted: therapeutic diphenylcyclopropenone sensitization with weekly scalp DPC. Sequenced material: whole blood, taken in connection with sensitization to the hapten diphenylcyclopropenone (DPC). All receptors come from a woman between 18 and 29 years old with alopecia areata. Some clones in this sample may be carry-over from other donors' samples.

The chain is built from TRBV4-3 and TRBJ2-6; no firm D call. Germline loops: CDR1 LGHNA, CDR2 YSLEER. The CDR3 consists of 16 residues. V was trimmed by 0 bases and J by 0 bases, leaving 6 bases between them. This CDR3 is CASSQESPSGANVLTF. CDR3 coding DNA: TGCGCCAGCAGCCAAGAGTCCCCCTCTGGGGCCAACGTCCTGACTTTC.

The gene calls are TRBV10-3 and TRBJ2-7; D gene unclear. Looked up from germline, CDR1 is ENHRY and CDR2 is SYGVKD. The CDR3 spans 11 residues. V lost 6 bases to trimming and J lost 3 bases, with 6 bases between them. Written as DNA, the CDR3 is TGTGCCATCAGGGAATACTACGAGCAGTACTTC. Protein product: CAIREYYEQYF.

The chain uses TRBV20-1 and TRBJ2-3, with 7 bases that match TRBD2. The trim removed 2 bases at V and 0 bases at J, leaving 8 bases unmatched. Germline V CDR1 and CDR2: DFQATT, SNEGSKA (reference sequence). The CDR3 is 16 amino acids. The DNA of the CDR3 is TGCAGTGCTAGAAGCGGGACTTTACATAGCACAGATACGCAGTATTTT. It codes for CSARSGTLHSTDTQYF.

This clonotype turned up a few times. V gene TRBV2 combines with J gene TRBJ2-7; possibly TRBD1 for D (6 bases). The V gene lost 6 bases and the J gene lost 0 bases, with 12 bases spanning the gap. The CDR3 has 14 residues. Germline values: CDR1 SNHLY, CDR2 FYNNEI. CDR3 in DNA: TGTGCCAGCAGATTCAGGGGCAGCTCCTACGAGCAGTACTTC. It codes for CASRFRGSSYEQYF.

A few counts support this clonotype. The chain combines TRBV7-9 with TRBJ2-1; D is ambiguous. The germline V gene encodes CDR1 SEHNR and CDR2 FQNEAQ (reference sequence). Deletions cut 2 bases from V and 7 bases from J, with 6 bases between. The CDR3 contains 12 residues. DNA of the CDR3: TGTGCCAGCAGCTTAAAGTGGAATGAGCAGTTCTTC. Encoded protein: CASSLKWNEQFF.

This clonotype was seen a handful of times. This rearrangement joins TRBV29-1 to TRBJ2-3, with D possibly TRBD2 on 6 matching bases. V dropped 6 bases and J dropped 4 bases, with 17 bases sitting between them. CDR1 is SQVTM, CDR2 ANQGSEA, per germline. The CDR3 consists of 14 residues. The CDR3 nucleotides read TGCAGCGTCCGTCCGGGAGTCACAGCAGATACGCAGTATTTT. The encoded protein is CSVRPGVTADTQYF.

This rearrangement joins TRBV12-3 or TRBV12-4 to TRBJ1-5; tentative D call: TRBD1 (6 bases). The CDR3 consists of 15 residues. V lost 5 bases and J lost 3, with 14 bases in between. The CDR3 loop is CASSTRTAYNQPQHF. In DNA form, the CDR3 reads TGTGCCAGCAGTACCAGGACAGCCTACAATCAGCCCCAGCATTTT.

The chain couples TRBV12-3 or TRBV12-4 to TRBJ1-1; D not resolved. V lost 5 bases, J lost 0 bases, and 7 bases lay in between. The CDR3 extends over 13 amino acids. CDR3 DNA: TGTGCCAGCAGTGTGACCATGAACACTGAAGCTTTCTTT. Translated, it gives CASSVTMNTEAFF.